These 11 T cell receptor beta chains originate from one sample sequenced in a study of CD8 T cells in Susac syndrome. It was with random hexamers that 0.5 to 1 ug RNA was reverse transcribed. Via MiXCR, TCRdb re-called the immunoSEQ multiplex PCR reads, giving one row per CDR3 protein. The table lists 150,000 to 190,000 distinct CDR3 sequences, 95% to 96% of them singletons, with 0.14% to 0.15% in the top ten. The sequenced sample consisted of CD8+ T cells from PBMCs. These receptors all come from a human donor with multiple sclerosis.

This clonotype was seen a few times. CDR3 in DNA: TGTGCCAGCAGTCTTACTAGCGGGGGAACAGATACGCAGTATTTT. Protein product: CASSLTSGGTDTQYF. This rearrangement joins TRBV12-3 or TRBV12-4 to TRBJ2-3; TRBD2 matches at 11 bases. J lost 3 bases, V lost 5 bases, and 4 bases had no gene match. The length of the CDR3 is 15 residues.

V and J are TRBV30 and TRBJ1-1; unclear D gene. Germline values: CDR1 GTSNPN, CDR2 SVGIG (reference sequence). The CDR3 loop spans 9 amino acids. V lost 3 bases to trimming and J lost 11 bases, with 7 bases between them. CDR3 nucleotides: TGTGCCTGGAGCCCCAATGCTTTCTTT. Amino acid sequence: CAWSPNAFF. Full variable domain (missing parts from reference TRBV30 and TRBJ1-1): SQTIHQWPATLVQPVGSPLSLECTVEGTSNPNLYWYRQAAGRGLQLLFYSVGIGQISSEVPQNLSASRPQDRQFILSSKKLLLSDSGFYLCAWSPNAFFGQGTRLTVV.

The chain uses TRBV23-1 and TRBJ1-6; TRBD1 matches at 10 bases. TRBV23-1 is recorded as an ORF, its role being uncertain. This CDR3 has 16 residues. With 1 base clipped from V and 7 bases from J, the junction kept 4 bases outside the gene matches. CDR3 coding DNA: TGCGCCAGCAGTCAATTCCCGGGACAGGGGAATTCACCCCTCCACTTT. Protein: CASSQFPGQGNSPLHF.

The chain links TRBV4-1 to TRBJ2-3; 9 nucleotides agree with TRBD1. Germline lookup yields CDR1 MGHRA and CDR2 YSYEKL. CDR3 length equals 16 residues. J gave up 1 base and V 3 bases, and 5 bases lay outside the gene matches. CDR3: CASSQTGGGGTDTQYF. CDR3 in DNA: TGCGCCAGCAGCCAGACAGGGGGGGGTGGCACAGATACGCAGTATTTT.

As regards this clonotype: At one end the junction does not follow the germline gene, possibly because of a read error. The chain couples TRBV29-1 to TRBJ2-5, with D possibly matching TRBD2 (6 bases). There are 16 residues in the CDR3. Germline CDR1 SQVTM, CDR2 ANQGSEA. This CDR3 reads CSVEGRSGELGETQYF. The CDR3 DNA sequence: TGCAGCGTCGAAGGCCGATCGGGGGAGCTGGGGGAGACCCAGTACTTC. The full variable domain, with the rest looked up from reference TRBV29-1 and TRBJ2-5, is SAVISQKPSRDICQRGTSLTIQCQVDSQVTMMFWYRQQPGQSLTLIATANQGSEATYESGFVIDKFPISRPNLTFSTLTVSNMSPEDSSIYLCSVEGRSGELGETQYFGPGTRLLVL.

CDR3 DNA: TGCAGTGCCCTTGGTCTGGAAAACATTCAGTACTTC. Translated, it gives CSALGLENIQYF. V is TRBV20-1 and J is TRBJ2-4; the D is unclear. The germline V gene has CDR1 DFQATT and CDR2 SNEGSKA (reference sequence). V lost 6 bases, J lost 5 bases, and 11 bases lay in between. The CDR3 covers 12 residues.

V usage is TRBV6-5 and J usage is TRBJ2-7; D is uncertain. In germline, CDR1 is MNHEY, CDR2 SVGAGI. The CDR3 contains 14 residues. Trimming removed 0 bases at V and 4 bases at J, with 10 bases between. CDR3 in DNA: TGTGCCAGCAGTTACTCCGTTGGAGCGTACGAGCAGTACGTC. Translated, it gives CASSYSVGAYEQYV.

This clonotype was recorded only once. For the CDR3, the DNA is TGCGCCAGCAGCTTGGATGGAGGAATCACTGAAGCTTTCTTT. Translated, it gives CASSLDGGITEAFF. V gene TRBV5-1 combines with J gene TRBJ1-1; D gene uncertain. Germline V lookup: CDR1 SGHRS, CDR2 YFSETQ. This CDR3 has 14 amino acids. V lost 0 bases and J 4 bases, leaving 10 bases between the germline ends.

The gene calls are TRBV20-1 and TRBJ1-2; D gene uncertain. This CDR3 contains 14 residues. Trimming took 5 bases from V and 5 from J, leaving 18 bases between them. Germline CDR1 DFQATT, CDR2 SNEGSKA (reference sequence). The CDR3 spells CSAHGQTSRYGYTF. The CDR3 DNA reads TGCAGTGCTCATGGTCAGACCTCTCGGTATGGCTACACCTTC.

V and J are TRBV12-3 or TRBV12-4 and TRBJ1-4; the D is unclear. The CDR3 sequence is 13 residues long. Trimming left V 6 bases short and J 3 bases short, with 8 bases between. This chain's CDR3 is CASSAGSNEKLFF. CDR3 DNA sequence: TGTGCCAGCAGCGCGGGATCTAATGAAAAACTGTTTTTT.

The chain employs TRBV7-9 and TRBJ2-5; a possible D gene is TRBD1 (5 bases). The germline V gene has CDR1 SEHNR and CDR2 FQNEAQ (reference sequence). This CDR3 region has 15 residues. V dropped 6 bases and J dropped 2 bases, with 16 bases sitting between them. The CDR3 DNA is TGTGCCAGCAGTCGAAAGGGGCAGCCGCAAGAGACCCAGTACTTC. Translating it yields CASSRKGQPQETQYF.